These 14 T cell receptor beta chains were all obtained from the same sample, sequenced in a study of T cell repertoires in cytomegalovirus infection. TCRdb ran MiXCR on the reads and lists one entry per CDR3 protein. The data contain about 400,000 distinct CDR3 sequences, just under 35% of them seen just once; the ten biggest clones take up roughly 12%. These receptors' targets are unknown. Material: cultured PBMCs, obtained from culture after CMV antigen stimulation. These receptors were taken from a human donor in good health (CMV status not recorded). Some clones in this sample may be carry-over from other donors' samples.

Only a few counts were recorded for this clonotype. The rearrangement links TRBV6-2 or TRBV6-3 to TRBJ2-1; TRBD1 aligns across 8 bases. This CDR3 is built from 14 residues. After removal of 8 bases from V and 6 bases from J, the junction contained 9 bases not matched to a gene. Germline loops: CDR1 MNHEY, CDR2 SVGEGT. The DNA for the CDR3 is TGTGCCAGCTTGGACAGGGCGCACTTCAATGAGCAGTTCTTC. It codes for CASLDRAHFNEQFF.

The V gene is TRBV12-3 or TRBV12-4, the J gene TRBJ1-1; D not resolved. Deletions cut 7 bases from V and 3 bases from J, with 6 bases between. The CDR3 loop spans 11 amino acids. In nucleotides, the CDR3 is TGTGCCAGCACCTTCGACACTGAAGCTTTCTTT. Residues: CASTFDTEAFF.

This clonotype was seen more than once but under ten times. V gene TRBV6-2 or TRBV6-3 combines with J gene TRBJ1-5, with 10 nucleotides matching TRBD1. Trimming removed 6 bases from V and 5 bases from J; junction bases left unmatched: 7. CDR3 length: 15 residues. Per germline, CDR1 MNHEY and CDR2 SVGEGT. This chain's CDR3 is CASSLTGTGDQPQHF. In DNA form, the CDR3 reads TGTGCCAGCAGCCTGACCGGGACAGGGGATCAGCCCCAGCATTTT.

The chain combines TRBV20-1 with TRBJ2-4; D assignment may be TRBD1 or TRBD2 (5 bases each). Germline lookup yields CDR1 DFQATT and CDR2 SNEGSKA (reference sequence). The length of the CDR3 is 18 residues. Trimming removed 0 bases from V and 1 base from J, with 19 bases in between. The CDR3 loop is CSARDSRATGEAKNIQYF. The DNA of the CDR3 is TGCAGTGCTAGAGATAGCAGGGCTACCGGGGAGGCCAAAAACATTCAGTACTTC.

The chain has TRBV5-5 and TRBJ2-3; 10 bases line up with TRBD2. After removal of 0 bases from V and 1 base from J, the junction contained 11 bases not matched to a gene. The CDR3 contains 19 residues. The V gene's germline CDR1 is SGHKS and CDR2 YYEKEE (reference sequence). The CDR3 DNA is TGTGCCAGCAGCTTGGCCAGGGCGGTACTAGCGGGGCGCACAGATACGCAGTATTTT. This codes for CASSLARAVLAGRTDTQYF.

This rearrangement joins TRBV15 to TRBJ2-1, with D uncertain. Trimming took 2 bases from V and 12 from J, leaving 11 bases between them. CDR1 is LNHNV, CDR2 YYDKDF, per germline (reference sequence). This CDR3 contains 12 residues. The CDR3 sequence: CATSRPTRGQFF. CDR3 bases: TGTGCCACCAGCAGACCCACTCGCGGGCAGTTCTTC. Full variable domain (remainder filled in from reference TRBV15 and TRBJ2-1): DAMVIQNPRYQVTQFGKPVTLSCSQTLNHNVMYWYQQKSSQAPKLLFHYYDKDFNNEADTPDNFQSRRPNTSFCFLDIRSPGLGDTAMYLCATSRPTRGQFFGPGTRLTVL.

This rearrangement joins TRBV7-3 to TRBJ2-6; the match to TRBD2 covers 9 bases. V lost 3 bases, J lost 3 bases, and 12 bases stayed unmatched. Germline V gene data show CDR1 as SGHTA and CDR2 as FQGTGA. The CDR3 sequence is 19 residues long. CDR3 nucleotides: TGTGCCAGCAGCTTTACTAGCGGGCCCCCTCCAGGTGGGGCCAACGTCCTGACTTTC. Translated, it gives CASSFTSGPPPGGANVLTF. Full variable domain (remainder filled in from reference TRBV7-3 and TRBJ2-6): GAGVSQTPSNKVTEKGKYVELRCDPISGHTALYWYRQSLGQGPEFLIYFQGTGAADDSGLPNDRFFAVRPEGSVSTLKIQRTERGDSAVYLCASSFTSGPPPGGANVLTFGAGSRLTVL.

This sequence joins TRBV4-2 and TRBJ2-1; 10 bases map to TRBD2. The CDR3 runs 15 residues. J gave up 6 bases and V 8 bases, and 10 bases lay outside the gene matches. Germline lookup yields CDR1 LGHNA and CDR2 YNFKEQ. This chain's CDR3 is CASGRTSGKGNEQFF. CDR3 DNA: TGTGCCAGCGGGAGAACTAGCGGGAAGGGCAATGAGCAGTTCTTC.

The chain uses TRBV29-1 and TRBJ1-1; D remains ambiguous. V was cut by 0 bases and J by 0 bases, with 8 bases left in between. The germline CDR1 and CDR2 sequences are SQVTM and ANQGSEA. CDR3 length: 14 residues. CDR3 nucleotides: TGCAGCGTTGAAGATCTGGGGATGAACACTGAAGCTTTCTTT. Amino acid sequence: CSVEDLGMNTEAFF.

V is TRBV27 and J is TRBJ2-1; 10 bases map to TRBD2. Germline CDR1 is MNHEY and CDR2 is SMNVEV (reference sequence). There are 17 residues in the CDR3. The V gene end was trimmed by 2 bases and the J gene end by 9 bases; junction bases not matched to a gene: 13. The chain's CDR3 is CASSLPPLAGVQSEQFF. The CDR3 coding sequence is TGTGCCAGCAGTTTACCTCCTCTAGCGGGAGTTCAGAGTGAGCAGTTCTTC.

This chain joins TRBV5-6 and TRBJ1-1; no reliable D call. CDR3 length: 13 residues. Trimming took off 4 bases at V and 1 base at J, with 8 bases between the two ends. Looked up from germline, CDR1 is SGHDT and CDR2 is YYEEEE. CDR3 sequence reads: CASSQNPNTEAFF. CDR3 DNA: TGTGCCAGCAGCCAGAACCCGAACACTGAAGCTTTCTTT.

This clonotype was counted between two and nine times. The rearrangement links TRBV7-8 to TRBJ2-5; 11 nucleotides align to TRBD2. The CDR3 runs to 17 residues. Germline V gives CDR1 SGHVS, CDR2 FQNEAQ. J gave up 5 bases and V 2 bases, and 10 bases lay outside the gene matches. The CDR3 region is CASSLTVAGGPWETQYF. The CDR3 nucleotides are TGTGCCAGCAGCTTAACGGTAGCGGGAGGGCCCTGGGAGACCCAGTACTTC.

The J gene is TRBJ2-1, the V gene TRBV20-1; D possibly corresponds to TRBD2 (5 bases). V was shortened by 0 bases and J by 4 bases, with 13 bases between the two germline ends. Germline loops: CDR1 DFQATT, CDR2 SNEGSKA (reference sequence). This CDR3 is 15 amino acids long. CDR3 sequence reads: CSARDPRASYNEQFF. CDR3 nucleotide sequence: TGCAGTGCTAGAGATCCGAGGGCCTCTTACAATGAGCAGTTCTTC.

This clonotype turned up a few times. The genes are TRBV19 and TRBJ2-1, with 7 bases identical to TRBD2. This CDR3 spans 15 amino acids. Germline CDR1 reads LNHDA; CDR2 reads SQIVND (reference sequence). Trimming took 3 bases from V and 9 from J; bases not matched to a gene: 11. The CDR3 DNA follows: TGTGCCAGTAGTATGGGTGGGAGGGCCTCCTTTGAGCAGTTCTTC. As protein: CASSMGGRASFEQFF.